This T cell receptor beta chain was retrieved from a study of T-cell memory formation after mild COVID-19 (dated by TCRdb to about 2021). Turning to the overall study: TCR sequence clusters from the two donors were found to be largely donor specific. Longitudinal TCRalpha and TCRbeta repertoire sequencing tracked T-cell clones expanding and contracting after mild COVID-19 in a couple of donors. The cohort was made up of two young adult volunteers, one female and one male, who were previously healthy.

In regard to this clonotype: Its antigen is still unknown. No much larger clone is present one base from it, and per-base qualities are unavailable.

Taken from cysteine to phenylalanine, the CDR3 has 17 residues. Just the 51-base CDR3 DNA is kept, in frame starting at base 1. The germline V gene encodes CDR1 DFQATT and CDR2 SNEGSKA (reference sequence). The junction shows trimming of 1 base on V and 7 bases on J, and the gene matches do not reach 13 bases of it. Sequencing instrument: Illumina NovaSeq 6000. Using 5'RACE with constant-segment primers, TCRalpha and TCRbeta cDNA libraries were constructed, with sample barcodes and unique molecular identifiers added in the process. RNA was extracted from every sample with Trizol reagent. Libraries were amplified in two PCR steps, with a second sample barcode and Illumina TruSeq adapters added in the second step. Libraries were sequenced on an Illumina NovaSeq with 2 x 150 bp paired-end reads. In the original analysis: Demultiplexing of reads and collapsing into UMI-guided consensus sequences were performed with migec v1.2.7. Using mixcr v2.1.11, the UMI consensuses were aligned to TRA and TRB V and J templates and assembled into clonotypes. A clonotype was counted as expanded or contracted only when both edgeR and NoisET called the clonotype significant, with the noise models trained on biological replicates. For edgeR calls, a false discovery rate-adjusted p below 0.01 and a log2 fold-change threshold of 1 were applied. As an exploratory analysis of dynamics, PCA with hierarchical clustering was applied to max-normalized trajectories of the 1000 most abundant clonotypes. The CD4 or CD8 phenotype of responding clones was assigned using the separately sequenced CD4+ and CD8+ repertoires. Using fastp at Q25 and MiXCR, TCRdb reprocessed the public reads and kept productive beta chains. Rows with a matching CDR3 protein are joined into one entry that keeps the most common DNA and genes. For this entry, the V and J calls and clone size follow TCRdb and not the study's own pipeline. For this sample the table gives about 540,000 distinct CDR3 sequences, of which 20% were detected only once. The ten biggest clones cover around 12% of the sample.

Ficoll-Paque density gradient centrifugation was the method used to isolate PBMCs. General conclusions and limits of the study: Balanced CD4/CD8 phenotypes were observed for clones contracting from day 15 to 85, whereas a bias towards CD4+ was observed for a second wave of clones expanding from day 15 to 37. The second-wave clones that peaked on day 37 were not confirmed to be SARS-CoV-2 specific. Some responding clones were detected in pre-infection memory, which suggested that pre-existing cross-reactive memory T cells had joined the SARS-CoV-2 response. Contracting CD4+ clones were found mainly in CM and EM memory subsets, while CD8+ clones were enriched in EMRA. Only two mild cases were covered in the study, and larger cohorts including severe cases with pre-infection samples were considered necessary.

The TCR comes from an adult woman who had mild COVID-19 (a few samples of this study predate the infection). The sample titles of this study are shuffled in the database, so cell type and time point are left out; the donor was told from shared clones. The rearrangement combines TRBV20-1 with TRBJ2-3, and 11 bases in between align with TRBD1. The sequenced sample was PBMCs or a T cell subset sorted from them (not recorded which). The CDR3 sequence is CSARAVAWTGGENTQYF. The DNA sequence follows: TGCAGTGCTAGAGCCGTCGCCTGGACAGGGGGCGAAAATACGCAGTATTTT.